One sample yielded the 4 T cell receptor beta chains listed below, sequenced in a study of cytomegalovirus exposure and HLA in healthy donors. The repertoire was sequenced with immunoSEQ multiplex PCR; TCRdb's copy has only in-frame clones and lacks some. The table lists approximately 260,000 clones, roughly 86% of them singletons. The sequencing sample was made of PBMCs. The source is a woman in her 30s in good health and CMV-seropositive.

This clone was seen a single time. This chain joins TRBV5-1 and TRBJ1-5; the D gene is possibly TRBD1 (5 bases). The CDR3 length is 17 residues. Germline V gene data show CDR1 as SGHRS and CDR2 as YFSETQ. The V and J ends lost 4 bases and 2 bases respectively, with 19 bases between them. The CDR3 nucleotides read TGCGCCAGCAGCCCTCAAGGGGTAGACATTGGCAATCAGCCCCAGCATTTT. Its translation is CASSPQGVDIGNQPQHF.

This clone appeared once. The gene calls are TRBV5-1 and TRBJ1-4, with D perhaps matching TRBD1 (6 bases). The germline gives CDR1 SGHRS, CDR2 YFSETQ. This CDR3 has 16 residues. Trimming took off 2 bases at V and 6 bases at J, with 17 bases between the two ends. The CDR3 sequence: CASSFPYRDEDEKLFF. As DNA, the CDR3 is TGCGCCAGCAGCTTCCCTTACAGGGATGAGGATGAAAAACTGTTTTTT.

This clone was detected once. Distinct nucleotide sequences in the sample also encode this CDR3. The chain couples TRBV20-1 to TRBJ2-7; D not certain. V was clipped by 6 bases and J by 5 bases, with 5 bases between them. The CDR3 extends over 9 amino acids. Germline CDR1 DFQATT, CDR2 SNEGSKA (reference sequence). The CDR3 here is CSASDEQYF. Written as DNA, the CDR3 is TGCAGTGCCTCAGACGAGCAGTACTTC.

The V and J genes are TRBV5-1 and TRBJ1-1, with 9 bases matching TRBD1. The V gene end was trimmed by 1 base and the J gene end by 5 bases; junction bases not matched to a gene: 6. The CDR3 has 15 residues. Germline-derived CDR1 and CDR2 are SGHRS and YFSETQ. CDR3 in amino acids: CASSLMTGGETEAFF. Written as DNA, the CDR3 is TGCGCCAGCAGCTTGATGACAGGGGGAGAAACTGAAGCTTTCTTT.